Given below is one TCR beta chain in context. The data belong to a study of patients and donors after allogeneic stem cell transplantation. The V segment lost 4 bases and the J segment 1 base; nucleotides outside the gene matches: 6. This CDR3 is 16 amino acids long. CDR1 is SGHTA and CDR2 is FQGNSA in the germline V gene. A single record per CDR3 protein comes from TCRdb applying MiXCR to the RT-PCR reads. This table has 900,000 to 1,000,000 distinct CDR3 sequences, 15% to 20% appearing once. The sample was blood, either unsorted or a sorted T cell fraction (not recorded which). J is TRBJ2-5 and V is TRBV7-2; 10 positions agree with TRBD2. The clonotype originates from a human donor who was either an allogeneic HSCT recipient or a stem cell or donor lymphocyte infusion donor (not recorded which). It is not recorded whose cells these are; they may come from a transplant donor. Here the CDR3 reads CASSSLAGVFQETQYF. The CDR3 coding sequence is TGTGCCAGCAGCTCCCTAGCGGGAGTATTCCAAGAGACCCAGTACTTC.